This entry is about one T cell receptor beta chain. Given a much more abundant clone one base away, this may be a read error. This record comes from a study of blood T cell repertoires in COVID-19. The CDR3 runs to 13 residues. The V end lost 4 bases, the J end lost 1 base, and 7 bases lay between the germline ends. The germline CDR1 and CDR2 sequences are LGHDT and YNNKEL (reference sequence). The age range of participants was about 18 to 89 years, with residence in about two dozen US areas. Researchers sorted participants into cohorts using their self-reported clinical history. In the source study's methods: Cell counts per sample came from amplifying reference gene primers. The data were produced by immunoSEQ multiplex PCR, yet TCRdb's version contains in-frame clones alone and is incomplete. From that table come the V and J calls and clone size; the DNA was used to work out D and trimming. The data contain 220,000 or so clones, 75% to 90% of them singletons.

This clonotype was obtained from a woman in her late teens or twenties in a cohort exposed to, infected with or recovered from COVID-19 (not recorded which). The rearrangement joins TRBV3-1 (or the pseudogene TRBV3-2) to TRBJ1-1; tentatively, D is TRBD1 (6 bases). The sequencing input was PBMCs or T cells enriched from blood (not recorded which). The DNA for the CDR3 is TGTGCCAGCAGCCGGACAGAGAACACTGAAGCTTTCTTT. Its protein is CASSRTENTEAFF.